Listed below are T cell receptor beta chains from one sample, sequenced in a study of shared clonotypes between healthy human individuals. Repertoires were generated with immunoSEQ multiplex PCR, while TCRdb's copy carries only in-frame clones and drops some. The sample consists of fewer than 1.8 million clones, around 98.5% of them appearing once. Sequencing was performed on naive CD4+ T cells sorted from blood. The receptors stem from a man in his thirties or forties in good health. The CDR3 runs from the conserved cysteine through the conserved F or W. The order of the fields is CDR3 protein, CDR3 DNA, D gene, clone size, J gene, V gene. The D gene is left open where the match is weak. Expanded clones get a size class; other rows say once, few or many, or leave the size out.

CANQRGGTAGTQYF | TGTGCCAATCAAAGGGGCGGGACGGCTGGTACGCAGTATTTT | - | - | TRBJ2-3 | TRBV28
CASKEHSEKLFF | TGTGCCAGCAAAGAGCATTCAGAAAAACTGTTTTTT | - | - | TRBJ1-4 | TRBV2
CASSSMTGTGGYEQYF | TGTGCCAGCAGTTCTATGACCGGGACAGGGGGTTACGAGCAGTACTTC | TRBD1 | - | TRBJ2-7 | TRBV27
CASRAAAGSYEQYF | TGTGCCAGCAGAGCCGCGGCGGGCTCCTACGAGCAGTACTTC | - | - | TRBJ2-7 | TRBV6-6
CATSEGLAGAVNTGELFF | TGTGCCACCAGCGAGGGACTAGCGGGAGCGGTAAACACCGGGGAGCTGTTTTTT | TRBD2 | - | TRBJ2-2 | TRBV15
CASSLPGQGNEKLFF | TGTGCCAGCAGCTTACCGGGACAGGGAAATGAAAAACTGTTTTTT | TRBD1 | - | TRBJ1-4 | TRBV7-9
CASSESSGKYEQYF | TGCGCCAGCAGTGAGTCGTCAGGAAAATACGAGCAGTACTTC | - | - | TRBJ2-7 | TRBV10-1
CASSPPWRENEQFF | TGCGCCAGCAGCCCACCGTGGAGGGAAAATGAGCAGTTCTTC | - | - | TRBJ2-1 | TRBV5-1
CASSPVSGISSGELFF | TGTGCCAGCTCACCTGTGAGCGGGATATCATCCGGGGAGCTGTTTTTT | TRBD2 | - | TRBJ2-2 | TRBV18
CASRPVTTFGDTQYF | TGTGCCAGCAGACCCGTTACGACCTTCGGGGATACGCAGTATTTT | - | - | TRBJ2-3 | TRBV7-9
CASSYDHGTDTQYF | TGTGCCAGCAGCTACGATCACGGCACAGATACGCAGTATTTT | - | - | TRBJ2-3 | TRBV7-2
CASSESGRLYEQYF | TGCGCCAGCAGTGAGAGCGGGAGGTTGTACGAGCAGTACTTC | TRBD2 | once | TRBJ2-7 | TRBV10-1
CASSKTIGRNSYEQYF | TGTGCCAGCAGCAAAACGATCGGGCGGAACTCCTACGAGCAGTACTTC | - | - | TRBJ2-7 | TRBV11-2
CASSLMMAGGPTGELFF | TGTGCCAGCAGCTTAATGATGGCGGGAGGGCCCACCGGGGAGCTGTTTTTT | TRBD2 | - | TRBJ2-2 | TRBV7-3
CASSPPGAPGGDTQYF | TGTGCCAGCTCCCCTCCGGGTGCCCCGGGGGGGGATACGCAGTATTTT | TRBD2 | - | TRBJ2-3 | TRBV18
CASSPRTGLSTDTQYF | TGTGCCAGCAGTCCCCGGACAGGACTTAGCACAGATACGCAGTATTTT | TRBD1 | - | TRBJ2-3 | TRBV28
CASSVGAAGGTGELFF | TGTGCCAGCAGCGTAGGTGCGGCGGGAGGTACTGGGGAGCTGTTTTTT | TRBD2 | - | TRBJ2-2 | TRBV9
CASSVGTALQWANVLTF | TGTGCCAGCAGCGTAGGGACGGCGCTCCAATGGGCCAACGTCCTGACTTTC | - | - | TRBJ2-6 | TRBV9
CASSPGQNSYEQYF | TGTGCCAGCTCACCGGGACAGAACTCCTACGAGCAGTACTTC | TRBD1 | - | TRBJ2-7 | TRBV18
CASSLGRQTTGELFF | TGTGCCAGCAGCTTAGGGCGCCAAACCACCGGGGAGCTGTTTTTT | - | - | TRBJ2-2 | TRBV5-8
CASSPWTGSPSRNEQFF | TGCGCCAGCAGCCCATGGACAGGGTCACCATCTCGGAATGAGCAGTTCTTC | TRBD1 | - | TRBJ2-1 | TRBV4-3
CSAHADYEQYF | TGCAGTGCTCATGCGGACTACGAGCAGTACTTC | - | - | TRBJ2-7 | TRBV20-1
CASSYSKAEKLFF | TGTGCCAGCAGTTACTCGAAGGCAGAAAAACTGTTTTTT | - | - | TRBJ1-4 | TRBV6-5
CASSQTQSQYYEQYF | TGCGCCAGCAGCCAAACACAGAGTCAATACTACGAGCAGTACTTC | - | - | TRBJ2-7 | TRBV4-1
CAWSVLAGGPHEQYF | TGTGCCTGGAGTGTACTAGCGGGAGGGCCCCACGAGCAGTACTTC | TRBD2 | - | TRBJ2-7 | TRBV30
CASSLALGSSYEQYF | TGCGCCAGCAGCTTGGCTCTGGGGTCCTCCTACGAGCAGTACTTC | - | - | TRBJ2-7 | TRBV5-1
CASSPNWDSSYNEQFF | TGTGCCAGCTCACCAAACTGGGACAGCTCCTACAATGAGCAGTTCTTC | TRBD1 | - | TRBJ2-1 | TRBV18
CASSVGHKVFGEQFF | TGTGCCAGCAGCGTAGGGCACAAAGTGTTTGGAGAGCAGTTCTTC | - | - | TRBJ2-1 | TRBV9
CASSPTGTGVDTQYF | TGTGCCAGCTCACCAACCGGGACAGGGGTAGATACGCAGTATTTT | TRBD1 | - | TRBJ2-3 | TRBV18
CASSALDRDTGELFF | TGTGCCAGCAGCGCCCTAGACCGAGACACCGGGGAGCTGTTTTTT | - | once | TRBJ2-2 | TRBV9
CASSLFGATTEAFF | TGCGCCAGCAGCTTGTTCGGGGCCACCACTGAAGCTTTCTTT | - | - | TRBJ1-1 | TRBV5-1
CASSYRGLNQETQYF | TGTGCCAGCTCTTATAGGGGCCTAAACCAAGAGACCCAGTACTTC | - | - | TRBJ2-5 | TRBV18
CASSLVGRTSGRDRSEQFF | TGTGCCAGCAGCTTAGTGGGCCGGACTAGCGGGAGGGATAGAAGTGAGCAGTTCTTC | TRBD2 | - | TRBJ2-1 | TRBV7-2
CASSSGAVLGTQYF | TGTGCCAGCAGCTCGGGAGCGGTTCTGGGTACGCAGTATTTT | - | - | TRBJ2-3 | TRBV5-4
CASSFASGVETGELFF | TGTGCCAGCAGCTTTGCGTCGGGAGTGGAAACCGGGGAGCTGTTTTTT | - | - | TRBJ2-2 | TRBV7-9